The 4 T cell receptor beta chains reported below all come from one sample, sequenced in a study of OX40 agonist ivuxolimab in advanced cancers. Measured with immunoSEQ multiplex PCR; TCRdb has only the in-frame clones, and not every one. This table has 65,000 to 70,000 clones, around 87% appearing once. The sequencing used CD4+ or CD8+ T cells sorted from blood, collected in a trial of the OX40 agonist ivuxolimab. These receptors all come from an adult with an advanced solid tumor such as melanoma, head and neck, liver or kidney cancer.

The chain has TRBV7-3 and TRBJ1-3; D is perhaps TRBD1 (6 bases). V gave up 1 base and J gave up 1 base, with 11 bases separating them. Looked up from germline, CDR1 is SGHTA and CDR2 is FQGTGA. The CDR3 extends over 16 amino acids. The CDR3 DNA reads TGTGCCAGCAGCTTAATAGGACAGAGTTCTGGAAACACCATATATTTT. It yields the protein CASSLIGQSSGNTIYF. Together with reference TRBV7-3 and TRBJ1-3, the CDR3 gives the full variable domain: GAGVSQTPSNKVTEKGKYVELRCDPISGHTALYWYRQSLGQGPEFLIYFQGTGAADDSGLPNDRFFAVRPEGSVSTLKIQRTERGDSAVYLCASSLIGQSSGNTIYFGEGSWLTVV.

The rearrangement uses TRBV6-5 and TRBJ2-1, with 11 nucleotides matching TRBD2. The V gene's germline CDR1 is MNHEY and CDR2 SVGAGI. V dropped 10 bases and J dropped 8; count of bases not matched to a gene: 13. The CDR3 is 15 residues long. CDR3 protein: CATRTLAGGGDEQFF. CDR3 in DNA: TGTGCCACCCGAACGCTAGCGGGGGGAGGAGATGAGCAGTTCTTC.

This clone was observed a few times. V and J are TRBV5-4 and TRBJ2-5; the D gene is possibly TRBD1 (5 bases). The CDR3 sequence is 14 residues long. Looked up from germline, CDR1 is SGHNT and CDR2 is YYREEE (reference sequence). Trimming removed 4 bases at V and 3 bases at J, with 13 bases between. The CDR3: CASSGSRGEETQYF. CDR3 coding DNA: TGTGCCAGCAGCGGGTCTAGGGGCGAAGAGACCCAGTACTTC. The full variable domain, rest sourced from reference TRBV5-4 and TRBJ2-5, is ETGVTQSPTHLIKTRGQQVTLRCSSQSGHNTVSWYQQALGQGPQFIFQYYREEENGRGNFPPRFSGLQFPNYSSELNVNALELDDSALYLCASSGSRGEETQYFGPGTRLLVL.

The rearrangement uses TRBV5-1 and TRBJ1-6; no clear D. Trimming pared 0 bases from V and 7 bases from J, leaving 11 bases between. Germline CDR1 and CDR2: SGHRS and YFSETQ. This CDR3 has 15 amino acids. CDR3 in amino acids: CASSLAGRKNSPLHF. For the CDR3, the DNA is TGCGCCAGCAGCTTGGCGGGCAGAAAGAATTCACCCCTCCACTTT.